These 2 T cell receptor beta chains were sequenced from one sample in a study of preoperative IRX-2 immunotherapy in early breast cancer. Only in-frame clones appear in the TCRdb table, and some are missing; sequencing was by immunoSEQ multiplex PCR. The sample contains fewer than 40,000 clones, about 95% of which appear only once. Treatment described: preoperative locoregional IRX-2 cytokine immunotherapy. Sampling took place from a patient treated with IRX-2 immunotherapy. All receptors come from a human donor with breast cancer.

The chain couples TRBV20-1 to TRBJ1-2; a possible D gene is TRBD1 (5 bases). Deletions cut 5 bases from V and 9 bases from J, with 10 bases between. The germline V gene encodes CDR1 DFQATT and CDR2 SNEGSKA (reference sequence). This CDR3 is 10 amino acids long. In DNA, the CDR3 is TGCAGTGCTGGGGCGTCAAGCTACACCTTC. The encoded protein is CSAGASSYTF.

This clone has just one count. The genes are TRBV4-2 and TRBJ2-1; TRBD1 matches at 7 bases. Germline CDR1 is LGHNA and CDR2 is YNFKEQ. The CDR3 covers 16 residues. The trim removed 3 bases at V and 0 bases at J, leaving 5 bases unmatched. CDR3 in DNA: TGTGCCAGCAGCCACGACCGGGACAGCTCCTACAATGAGCAGTTCTTC. It yields the protein CASSHDRDSSYNEQFF.